This TCR beta chain was recovered during a study of OX40 agonist ivuxolimab in advanced cancers. Study-wide context: An anti-OX40 (CD134) antibody with agonistic activity, ivuxolimab, was administered to patients. Recorded diagnoses for dose-escalation patients were hepatocellular carcinoma, melanoma, renal cell or head and neck cancer. Study results and caveats: At 0.1 to 3.0 mg/kg and by week 6, clonal expansion occurred in CD4+ and CD8+ blood T cells. There were also nonresponders showing low normalized T-cell clonal expansion.

The length of the CDR3 is 14 residues. Germline CDR1 is LNHNV and CDR2 is YYDKDF (reference sequence). The ends lost 0 bases at V and 1 base at J; junction bases unmatched: 0. Comments on this clone: What it binds is not known.

Assay: immunoSEQ multiplex PCR; the TCRdb copy retains only in-frame clones and omits some. The repertoire holds tens of thousands of clones, approximately 87% seen once, with 5.2% in the top ten. The starting material was CD4+ or CD8+ T cells sorted from blood, obtained in a trial of the OX40 agonist ivuxolimab. The rearrangement uses TRBV15 and TRBJ2-7; 7 bases align to TRBD1. This sequence originates from an adult with an advanced solid tumor such as melanoma, head and neck, liver or kidney cancer. CDR3 nucleotide sequence: TGTGCCACCAGCAGAGACAGGGGGTCCTACGAGCAGTACTTC. It is translated as CATSRDRGSYEQYF.